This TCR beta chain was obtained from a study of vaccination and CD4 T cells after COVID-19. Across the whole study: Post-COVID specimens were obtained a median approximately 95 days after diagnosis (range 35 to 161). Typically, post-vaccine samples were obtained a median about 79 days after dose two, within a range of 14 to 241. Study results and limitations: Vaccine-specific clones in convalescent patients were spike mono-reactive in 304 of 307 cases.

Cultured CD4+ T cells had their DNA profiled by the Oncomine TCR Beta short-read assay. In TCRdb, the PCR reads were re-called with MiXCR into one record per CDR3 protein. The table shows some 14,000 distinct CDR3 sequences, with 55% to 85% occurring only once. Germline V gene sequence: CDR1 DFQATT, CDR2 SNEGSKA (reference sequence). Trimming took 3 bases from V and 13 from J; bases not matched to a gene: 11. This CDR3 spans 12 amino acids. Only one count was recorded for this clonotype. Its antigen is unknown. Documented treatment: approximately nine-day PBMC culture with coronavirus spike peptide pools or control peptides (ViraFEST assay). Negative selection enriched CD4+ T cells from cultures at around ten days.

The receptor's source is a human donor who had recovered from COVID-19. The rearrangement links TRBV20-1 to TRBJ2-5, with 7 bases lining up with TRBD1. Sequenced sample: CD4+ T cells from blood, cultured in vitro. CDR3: CSASPGTDYRYF. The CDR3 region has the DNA TGCAGTGCTAGTCCCGGGACAGACTACAGGTACTTC.